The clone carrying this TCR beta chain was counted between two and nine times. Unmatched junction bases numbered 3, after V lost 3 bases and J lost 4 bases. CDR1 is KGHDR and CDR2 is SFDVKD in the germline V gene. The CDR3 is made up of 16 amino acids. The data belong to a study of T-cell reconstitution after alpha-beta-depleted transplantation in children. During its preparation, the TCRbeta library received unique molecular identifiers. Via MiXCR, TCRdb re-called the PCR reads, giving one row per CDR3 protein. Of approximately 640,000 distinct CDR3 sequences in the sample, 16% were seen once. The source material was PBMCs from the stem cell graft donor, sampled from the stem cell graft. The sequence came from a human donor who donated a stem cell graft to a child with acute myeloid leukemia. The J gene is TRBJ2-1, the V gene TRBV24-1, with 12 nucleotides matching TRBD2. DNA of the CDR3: TGTGCCACCAGTGATGCGGGGACTAGCGGGTACAATGAGCAGTTCTTC. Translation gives CATSDAGTSGYNEQFF.